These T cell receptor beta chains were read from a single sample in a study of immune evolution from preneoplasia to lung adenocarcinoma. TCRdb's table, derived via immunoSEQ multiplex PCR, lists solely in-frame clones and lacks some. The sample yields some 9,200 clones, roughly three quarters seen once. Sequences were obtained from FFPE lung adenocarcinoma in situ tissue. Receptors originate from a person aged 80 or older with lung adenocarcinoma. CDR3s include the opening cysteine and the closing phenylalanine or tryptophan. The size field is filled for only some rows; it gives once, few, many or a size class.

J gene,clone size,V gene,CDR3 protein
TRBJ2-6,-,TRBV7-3,CASSLWGSGANVLTF
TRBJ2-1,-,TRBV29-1,CSVGLAGGYNEQFF
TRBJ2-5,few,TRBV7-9,CASSSGQPMETQYF
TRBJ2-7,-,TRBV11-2,CASRRLSGGLPYEQYF
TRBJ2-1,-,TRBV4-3,CASSPAGYNEQFF
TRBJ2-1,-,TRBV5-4,CASSFIAGENNEQFF
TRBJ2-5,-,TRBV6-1,CASSEVRKETQYF
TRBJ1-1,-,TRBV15,CATSRDRGRVIEAFF
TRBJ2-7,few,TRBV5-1,CASSPGGVGYEQYF
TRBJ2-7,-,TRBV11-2,CASSIQTTGSEQYF
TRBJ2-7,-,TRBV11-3,CASSLLGVCFTYEQYF
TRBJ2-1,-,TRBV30,CALADYNEQFF
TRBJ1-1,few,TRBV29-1,CSVDRDRAAFF
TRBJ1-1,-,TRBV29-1,CSVVNTEAFF
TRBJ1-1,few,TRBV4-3,CASSQGSGGTEAFF
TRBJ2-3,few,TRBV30,CAWSRRGAQGGADTQYF
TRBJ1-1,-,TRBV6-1,CATTVQNTEAFF
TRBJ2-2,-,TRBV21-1,CASSKVDSGVNTGELFF
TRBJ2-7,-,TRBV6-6,CASSYSGSSYEQYF
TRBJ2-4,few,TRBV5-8,CASRPKGNIQYF
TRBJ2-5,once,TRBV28,CASSPGGGTAKTQYF
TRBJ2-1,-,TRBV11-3,CASSLDPAFSYNEQFF
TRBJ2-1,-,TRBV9,CASSVYPAGAYNEQFF
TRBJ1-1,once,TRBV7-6,CASSLSENTEAFF
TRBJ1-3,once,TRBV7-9,CASSSDRVAGNTIYF
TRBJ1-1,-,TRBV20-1,CSARDSPEAFF
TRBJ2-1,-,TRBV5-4,CASSPTGYNEQFF
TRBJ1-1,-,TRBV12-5,CASGLLDSPSNTEAFF
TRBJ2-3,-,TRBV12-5,CASGLANTDTQYF
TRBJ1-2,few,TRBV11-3,CASSPGQGHYGYTF
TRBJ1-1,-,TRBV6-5,CASSPSSTGGTEAFF
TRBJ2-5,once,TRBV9,CASSVGGREGETQYF
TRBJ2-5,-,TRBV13,CASTLVGQETQYF
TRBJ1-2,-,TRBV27,CASSSTRLGGYTF
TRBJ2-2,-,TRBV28,CASMEPRQYGELFF
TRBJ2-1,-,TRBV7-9,CASSLAGTGGRNEQFF
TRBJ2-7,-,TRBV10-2,CASSALLAGGEQYF
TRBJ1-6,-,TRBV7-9,CASSFRTGEGSPLHF
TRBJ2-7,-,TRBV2,CAIHRDAYEQYF
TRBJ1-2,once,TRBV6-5,CASSSGQGVGYTF
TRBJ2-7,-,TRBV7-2,CASSFGLHSTYEQYF
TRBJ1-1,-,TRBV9,CASSVAVGTEAFF
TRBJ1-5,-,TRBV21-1,CASSNGQLRQVPRSRRNQPQHF
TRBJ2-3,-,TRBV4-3,CASSQEGEGSGLTDTQYF
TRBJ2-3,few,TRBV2,CASSEWVVGDTQYF
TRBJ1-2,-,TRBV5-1,CASSKGQGEGYTF
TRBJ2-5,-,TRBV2,CASSEDSASGGTQYF
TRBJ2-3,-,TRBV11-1,CASSLDLSTDTQYF
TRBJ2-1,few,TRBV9,CASSVLAYNEQFF
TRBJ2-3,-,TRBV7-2,CASSLGYSGGAGLTDTQYF
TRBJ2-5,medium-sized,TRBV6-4,CASNSTPGQNKTETQYF
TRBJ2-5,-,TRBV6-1,CASRRDRGRETQYF
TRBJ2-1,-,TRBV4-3,CASSPRAEFYNEQFF
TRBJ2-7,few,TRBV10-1,CASSRDPSAYEQYF
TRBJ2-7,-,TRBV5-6,CASSDGVKSEQYF